The rows below give T cell receptor beta chains drawn from one sample of a study of control samples from healthy donors and cancer patients. Assay used: immunoSEQ multiplex PCR; TCRdb lists only in-frame clones, some missing. The sample lists approximately 220,000 clones, roughly 94% seen once, with approximately 1.5% in the top ten. The sequenced sample consisted of blood. All receptors derive from a man over 45 in good health. The CDR3 runs from the conserved cysteine through the conserved F or W. A D gene is named only where the DNA matches it firmly. Clone size is stated in some rows and not others, as once, few, many or a class when expanded.

clone_size	v_call	j_call	d_call	cdr3_nt	cdr3_aa
-	TRBV7-2	TRBJ1-2	-	TGTGCCAGCAGCCCCTACCGACAGGCAAACCAGGGCTACACCTTC	CASSPYRQANQGYTF
-	TRBV5-1	TRBJ1-1	-	TGCGCCACCAAGGTCATGGCCGGAAACACTGAAGCTTTCTTT	CATKVMAGNTEAFF
-	TRBV11-2	TRBJ2-7	-	TGTGCCAGCAGCCACTCGACAGTCACCTACGAGCAGTACTTC	CASSHSTVTYEQYF
-	TRBV28	TRBJ1-5	-	TGTGCCAGCAGTTTAGTTGACAGTAGGGGCAATCAGCCCCAGCATTTT	CASSLVDSRGNQPQHF
once	TRBV7-9	TRBJ1-1	-	TGTGCCAGCAGCTTAACGGGTGGTAACACTGAAGCTTTCTTT	CASSLTGGNTEAFF
-	TRBV24-1	TRBJ2-2	-	TGTGCCACCAGTGACGCCAGGGTGGGCGGGGAGCTGTTTTTT	CATSDARVGGELFF
-	TRBV5-1	TRBJ1-1	TRBD1	TGCGCCAGCAGCTTGGTGGCAGGGGGCGAAGGCACTGAAGCTTTCTTT	CASSLVAGGEGTEAFF
-	TRBV30	TRBJ2-7	TRBD1	TGTGCCTGGGACTCCGTGGGACAGGGTGGGGAGCAGTACTTC	CAWDSVGQGGEQYF
-	TRBV18	TRBJ2-3	TRBD2	TGTGCCAGCTCACCCCCTAGCGGGGGGGCGCTAGGTACGCAGTATTTT	CASSPPSGGALGTQYF
-	TRBV3-1/TRBV3-2	TRBJ2-3	-	TGTGCCAGCAGCCAAGGGTACCGGGCTACGCAGTATTTT	CASSQGYRATQYF
-	TRBV27	TRBJ1-1	-	TGTGCCAGCAGTTTATCACGTTTCGCGAACACTGAAGCTTTCTTT	CASSLSRFANTEAFF
-	TRBV7-9	TRBJ1-1	-	TGTGCCAGCAGGGAGAAGACCGAAAAAGCTTTCTTT	CASREKTEKAFF
-	TRBV7-9	TRBJ1-3	-	TGTGCCAGCAGCTTAGGGGCTGGAGGGGATGGAAACACCATATATTTT	CASSLGAGGDGNTIYF
-	TRBV27	TRBJ1-4	-	TGTGCCAGCAGTTTATCGAATAGCCCGGGCCGAAAACTGTTTTTT	CASSLSNSPGRKLFF
-	TRBV30	TRBJ2-2	-	TGTGCCTGGTTTCCGGGACTCCTAAACACCGGGGAGCTGTTTTTT	CAWFPGLLNTGELFF
once	TRBV10-3	TRBJ2-2	TRBD1	TGTGCCATCAGCTTTCAGGGGGCGCGTACCGGGGAGCTGTTTTTT	CAISFQGARTGELFF
once	TRBV11-2	TRBJ2-2	-	TGTGCCAGCAGCTTAGTCAGTAAAAGGGGCACCGGGGAGCTGTTTTTT	CASSLVSKRGTGELFF
-	TRBV19	TRBJ2-7	-	TGTGCCAGTAGTATAGCCCCGGACAGCTCCTACGAGCAGTACTTC	CASSIAPDSSYEQYF
-	TRBV15	TRBJ1-1	-	TGTGCCACCAGCAGAGACCTAGGCACTGAAGCTTTCTTT	CATSRDLGTEAFF
-	TRBV7-2	TRBJ2-3	-	TGTGCCAGCAGCTTAGTCGGCCGGCCGGGCACAGATACGCAGTATTTT	CASSLVGRPGTDTQYF
-	TRBV28	TRBJ2-6	-	TGTGCCAGCACTCCCCCCCCAAGGCCCGGGGGGGCCAACGTCCTGACTTTC	CASTPPPRPGGANVLTF
once	TRBV20-1	TRBJ2-7	-	TGCAGTGCTTACAGCTACTACGAGCAGTACTTC	CSAYSYYEQYF
-	TRBV7-8	TRBJ1-1	-	TGTGCCAGCAGCTTAGGGGGGGGAGGCACTGAAGCTTTCTTT	CASSLGGGGTEAFF
-	TRBV3-1/TRBV3-2	TRBJ2-1	-	TGTGCCAGCAGCCCGAGCGAGGGCTCCTACAATGAGCAGTTCTTC	CASSPSEGSYNEQFF
-	TRBV11-2	TRBJ2-1	-	TGTGCCAGCCGGAGGGCAGGAGGTCCCAATGAGCAGTTCTTC	CASRRAGGPNEQFF
-	TRBV7-2	TRBJ1-1	-	TGTGCCAGCAGCTCGGACCCCTGGGACACTGAAGCTTTCTTT	CASSSDPWDTEAFF
-	TRBV10-2	TRBJ1-1	-	TGCGCCAGCCTTTATCAGGGCACTGAAGCTTTCTTT	CASLYQGTEAFF
-	TRBV15	TRBJ1-4	-	TGTGCCACCAGCAGAGAAAGACCAGGGACGAATGAAAAACTGTTTTTT	CATSRERPGTNEKLFF
-	TRBV3-1/TRBV3-2	TRBJ2-3	TRBD2	TGTGCCAGCAGCCATTTAGCGGGGGGGCTCGCAGATACGCAGTATTTT	CASSHLAGGLADTQYF
-	TRBV11-3	TRBJ1-1	-	TGTGCCAGCAGCTTAGGCGGGAGGGATGATCGGACTGAAGCTTTCTTT	CASSLGGRDDRTEAFF
-	TRBV29-1	TRBJ1-1	-	TGCAGCACAAAAAACGACAGGCTGAACACTGAAGCTTTCTTT	CSTKNDRLNTEAFF
-	TRBV2	TRBJ1-3	-	TGTGCCAGGGACGGGGGTAACTCTGGAAACACCATATATTTT	CARDGGNSGNTIYF
once	TRBV27	TRBJ1-1	-	TGTGCCAGCAGTTTAGGGCCGGTGAACACTGAAGCTTTCTTT	CASSLGPVNTEAFF
-	TRBV5-1	TRBJ1-1	-	TGCGCCAGCAGCTTGGACAGGAACACTGAAGCTTTCTTT	CASSLDRNTEAFF
-	TRBV9	TRBJ1-1	TRBD1	TGTGCCAGCAGCCGGGACAGGGGGAACACTGAAGCTTTCTTT	CASSRDRGNTEAFF
-	TRBV28	TRBJ1-1	-	TGTGCCAGCAGTTTAGGGGGGTTAGGGATCTTGAACACTGAAGCTTTCTTT	CASSLGGLGILNTEAFF
-	TRBV4-1	TRBJ1-4	TRBD1	TGCGCCAGCAGCCAGGGTACAGGGGTGCCTAATGAAAAACTGTTTTTT	CASSQGTGVPNEKLFF
-	TRBV29-1	TRBJ1-1	TRBD1	TGCAGCGTTGAAGGGGACAGCTACACTGAAGCTTTCTTT	CSVEGDSYTEAFF
-	TRBV5-1	TRBJ2-1	-	TGCGCCAGCAGCTTGGAAGGGCCCGGGCAGTTCTTC	CASSLEGPGQFF
-	TRBV3-1/TRBV3-2	TRBJ1-1	-	TGTGCCAGCGGACGGGAAGGGACTGAAGCTTTCTTT	CASGREGTEAFF
-	TRBV9	TRBJ2-2	-	TGTGCCAGCAGCGTAGCGGTGGCAACAAACACCGGGGAGCTGTTTTTT	CASSVAVATNTGELFF
-	TRBV6-5	TRBJ1-3	TRBD1	TGTGCCAGCACCGCGACAGGGGGACGGGACACCATATATTTT	CASTATGGRDTIYF
-	TRBV6-5	TRBJ1-1	TRBD1	TGTGCCGGACACAGGGGCCCGGGGACTGAAGCTTTCTTT	CAGHRGPGTEAFF
-	TRBV4-3	TRBJ1-5	-	TGCGCCAGCAGCCAAGACTCGGGCCCCAATCAGCCCCAGCATTTT	CASSQDSGPNQPQHF
-	TRBV3-1/TRBV3-2	TRBJ1-1	-	TGTGCCAGCAGTGAAAGAAACACTGAAGCTTTCTTT	CASSERNTEAFF
-	TRBV19	TRBJ2-5	TRBD2	TGTGCCAGTAGTCCCCGATCTCAACTAGCGGGGCCAGGGGAGACCCAGTACTTC	CASSPRSQLAGPGETQYF
-	TRBV27	TRBJ1-5	-	TGTGCCAGCAGGCGGACGGGGGCTAATCAGCCCCAGCATTTT	CASRRTGANQPQHF
once	TRBV10-3	TRBJ2-3	TRBD2	TGTGCCATCAGTGAGGCGGGGGCGCAGGGAAGCGGGGGGCGGAGTACGCAGTATTTT	CAISEAGAQGSGGRSTQYF
-	TRBV2	TRBJ1-5	TRBD1	TGTGCCAGCAGTGCAGGGACAGGGTCCCAGCCCCAGCATTTT	CASSAGTGSQPQHF
-	TRBV5-4	TRBJ2-1	-	TGTGCCAGCAGCTTTGGGTCCGGGGCGTACAATGAGCAGTTCTTC	CASSFGSGAYNEQFF
-	TRBV6-5	TRBJ1-2	-	TGTGCCAGCAGTTACTCTCAACAGAGGGGCTACACCTTC	CASSYSQQRGYTF
-	TRBV10-2	TRBJ2-5	-	TGCGCCAGCAGTGAGTGGGCAGAGCAAGAGACCCAGTACTTC	CASSEWAEQETQYF
-	TRBV20-1	TRBJ2-7	TRBD1	TGCAGTGCTAGTCCGAGGGATCGCAGGGGGACCTACGAGCAGTACTTC	CSASPRDRRGTYEQYF
-	TRBV28	TRBJ2-1	-	TGTGCCAGCAGTGCCCAGCCCGGGACCCAGTCTAGTAGGCATGAGCAGTTCTTC	CASSAQPGTQSSRHEQFF
-	TRBV19	TRBJ2-2	-	TGTGCCAGTAGTATAGGCTTACAGGGCACCGGGGAGCTGTTTTTT	CASSIGLQGTGELFF
-	TRBV5-1	TRBJ2-5	-	TGCGCCAGCAGTTTTACAGGGTGGGCGGAGACCCAGTACTTC	CASSFTGWAETQYF
-	TRBV6-5	TRBJ2-6	-	TGTGCCAGCAGCCTTGGAGGCTCTGGGGCCAACGTCCTGACTTTC	CASSLGGSGANVLTF
-	TRBV9	TRBJ1-1	-	TGTGCCAGCAGCGGGATACACGGCGGGTACACTGAAGCTTTCTTT	CASSGIHGGYTEAFF
-	TRBV5-6	TRBJ2-5	-	TGTGCCAGCAGCTTGGATCAGGGGATCCGGAAAGAGACCCAGTACTTC	CASSLDQGIRKETQYF
-	TRBV29-1	TRBJ2-5	-	TGCAGCGTTGTGGGGATCGAAGAGACCCAGTACTTC	CSVVGIEETQYF